This T cell receptor (beta chain) is from a study of blood T cell repertoires in COVID-19. About the study: Spain, Italy and the United States supplied samples that represented acute and convalescent COVID-19. PBMCs, B-cell-depleted T cells, or T cells provided the cDNA or gDNA that made up the material.

In the authors' methods: Scientists estimated how many nucleated cells there were by amplifying reference gene primers. TCRdb's copy holds only in-frame clones and misses some; the assay was immunoSEQ multiplex PCR. V, J and clone size are those of that table, while D and trimming were read from the DNA. The sample shows about 110,000 clones, 85% to 90% of them seen only once. Material: peripheral blood. The receptor comes from a human donor in a cohort sampled during active COVID-19.

This CDR3 reads CASSLTTGGYEQYF. CDR3 nucleotides: TGTGCCAGCAGCCTCACGACAGGGGGCTACGAGCAGTACTTC. V gene TRBV6-2 or TRBV6-3 combines with J gene TRBJ2-7; TRBD1 agrees at 9 bases. The V segment lost 6 bases and the J segment 3 bases; nucleotides outside the gene matches: 6. Germline loops: CDR1 MNHEY, CDR2 SVGEGT. CDR3 length equals 14 residues.